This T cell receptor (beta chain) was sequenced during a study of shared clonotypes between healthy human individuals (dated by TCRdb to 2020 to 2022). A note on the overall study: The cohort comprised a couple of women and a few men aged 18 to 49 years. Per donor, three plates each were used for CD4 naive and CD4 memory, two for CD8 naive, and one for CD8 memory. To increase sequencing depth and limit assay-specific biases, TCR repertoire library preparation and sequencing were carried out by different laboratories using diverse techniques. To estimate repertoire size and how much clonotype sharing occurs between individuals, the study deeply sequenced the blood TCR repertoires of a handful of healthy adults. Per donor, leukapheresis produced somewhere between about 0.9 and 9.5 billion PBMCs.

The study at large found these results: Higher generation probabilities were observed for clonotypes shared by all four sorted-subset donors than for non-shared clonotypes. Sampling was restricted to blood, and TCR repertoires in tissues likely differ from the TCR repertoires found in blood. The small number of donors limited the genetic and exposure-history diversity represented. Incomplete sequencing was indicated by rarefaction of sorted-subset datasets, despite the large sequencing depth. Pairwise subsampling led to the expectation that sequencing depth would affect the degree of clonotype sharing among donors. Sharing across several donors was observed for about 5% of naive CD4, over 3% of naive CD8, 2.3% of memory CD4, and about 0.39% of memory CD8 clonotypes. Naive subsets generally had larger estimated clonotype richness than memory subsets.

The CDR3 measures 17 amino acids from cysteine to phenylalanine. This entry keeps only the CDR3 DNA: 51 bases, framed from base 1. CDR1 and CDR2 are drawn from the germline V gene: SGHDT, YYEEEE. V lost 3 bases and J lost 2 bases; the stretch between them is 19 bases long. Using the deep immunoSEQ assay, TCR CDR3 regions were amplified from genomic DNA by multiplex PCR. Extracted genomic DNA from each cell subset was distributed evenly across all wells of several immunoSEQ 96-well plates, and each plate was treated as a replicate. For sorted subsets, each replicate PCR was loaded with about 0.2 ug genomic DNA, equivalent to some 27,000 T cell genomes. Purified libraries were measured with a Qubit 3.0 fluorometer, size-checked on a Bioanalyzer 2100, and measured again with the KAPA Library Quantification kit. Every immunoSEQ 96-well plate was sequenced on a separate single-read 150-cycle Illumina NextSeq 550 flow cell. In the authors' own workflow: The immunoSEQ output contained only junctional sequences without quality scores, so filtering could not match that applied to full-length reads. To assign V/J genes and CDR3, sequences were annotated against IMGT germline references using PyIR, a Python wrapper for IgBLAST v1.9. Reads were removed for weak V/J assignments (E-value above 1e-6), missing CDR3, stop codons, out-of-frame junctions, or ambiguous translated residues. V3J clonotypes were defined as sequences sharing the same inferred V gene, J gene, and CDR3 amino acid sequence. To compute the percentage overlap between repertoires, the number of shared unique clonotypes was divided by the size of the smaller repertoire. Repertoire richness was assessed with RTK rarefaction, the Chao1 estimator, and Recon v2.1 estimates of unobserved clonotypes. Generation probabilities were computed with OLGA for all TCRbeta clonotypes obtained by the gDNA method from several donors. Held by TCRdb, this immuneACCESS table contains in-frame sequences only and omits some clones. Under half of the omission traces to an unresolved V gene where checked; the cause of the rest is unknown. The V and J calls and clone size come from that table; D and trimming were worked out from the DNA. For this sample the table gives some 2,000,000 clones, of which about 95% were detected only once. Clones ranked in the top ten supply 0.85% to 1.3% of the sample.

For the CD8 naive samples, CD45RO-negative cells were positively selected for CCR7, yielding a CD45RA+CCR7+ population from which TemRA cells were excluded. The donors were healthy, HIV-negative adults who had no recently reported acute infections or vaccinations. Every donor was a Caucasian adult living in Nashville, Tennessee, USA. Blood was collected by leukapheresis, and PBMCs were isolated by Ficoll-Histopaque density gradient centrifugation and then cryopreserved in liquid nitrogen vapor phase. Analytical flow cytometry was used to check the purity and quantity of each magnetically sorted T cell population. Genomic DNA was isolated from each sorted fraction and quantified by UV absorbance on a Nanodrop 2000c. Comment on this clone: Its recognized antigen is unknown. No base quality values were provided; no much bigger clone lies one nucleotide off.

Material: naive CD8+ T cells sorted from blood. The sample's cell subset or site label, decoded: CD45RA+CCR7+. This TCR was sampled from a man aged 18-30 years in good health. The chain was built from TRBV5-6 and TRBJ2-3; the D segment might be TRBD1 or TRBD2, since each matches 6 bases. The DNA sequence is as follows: TGTGCCAGCAGCTCGGGGGCGGAGGCTGCTCACACAGATACGCAGTATTTT. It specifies CASSSGAEAAHTDTQYF. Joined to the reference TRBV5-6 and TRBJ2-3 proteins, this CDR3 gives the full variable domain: DAGVTQSPTHLIKTRGQQVTLRCSPKSGHDTVSWYQQALGQGPQFIFQYYEEEERQRGNFPDRFSGHQFPNYSSELNVNALLLGDSALYLCASSSGAEAAHTDTQYFGPGTRLTVL.